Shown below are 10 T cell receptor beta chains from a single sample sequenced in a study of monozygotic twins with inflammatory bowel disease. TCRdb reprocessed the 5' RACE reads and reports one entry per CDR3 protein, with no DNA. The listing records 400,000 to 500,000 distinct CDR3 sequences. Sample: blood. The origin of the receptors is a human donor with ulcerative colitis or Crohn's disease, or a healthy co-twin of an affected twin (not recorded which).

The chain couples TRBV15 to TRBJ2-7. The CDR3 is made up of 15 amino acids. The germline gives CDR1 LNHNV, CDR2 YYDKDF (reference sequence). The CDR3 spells CATSRDGRNSDEQYF.

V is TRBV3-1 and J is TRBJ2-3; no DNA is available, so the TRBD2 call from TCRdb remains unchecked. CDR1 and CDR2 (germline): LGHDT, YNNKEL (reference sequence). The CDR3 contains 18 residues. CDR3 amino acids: CASSQGALAGGPSDTQYF.

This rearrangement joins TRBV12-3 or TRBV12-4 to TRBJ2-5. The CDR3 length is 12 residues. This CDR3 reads CASSLPSETQYF.

CDR3 amino acids: CASSPPLVYEQYF. The V and J genes are TRBV28 and TRBJ2-7; lacking DNA, the TRBD2 call made by TCRdb goes unchecked. CDR3 length equals 13 residues. Germline V CDR1 and CDR2: MDHEN, SYDVKM.

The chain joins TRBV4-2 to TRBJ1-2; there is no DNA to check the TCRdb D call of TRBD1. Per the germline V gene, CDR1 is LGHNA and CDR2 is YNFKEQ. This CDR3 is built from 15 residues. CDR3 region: CASSQDPGGNYGYTF.

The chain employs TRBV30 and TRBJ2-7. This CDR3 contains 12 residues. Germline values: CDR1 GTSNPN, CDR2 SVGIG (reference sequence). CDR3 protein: CAWADSYYEQYF.

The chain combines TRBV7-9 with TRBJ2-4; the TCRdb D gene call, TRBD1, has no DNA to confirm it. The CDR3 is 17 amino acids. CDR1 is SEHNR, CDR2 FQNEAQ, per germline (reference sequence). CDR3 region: CASSSQAGALAKNIQYF. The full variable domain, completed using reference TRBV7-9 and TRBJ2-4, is DTGVSQNPRHKITKRGQNVTFRCDPISEHNRLYWYRQTLGQGPEFLTYFQNEAQLEKSRLLSDRFSAERPKGSFSTLEIQRTEQGDSAMYLCASSSQAGALAKNIQYFGAGTRLSVL.

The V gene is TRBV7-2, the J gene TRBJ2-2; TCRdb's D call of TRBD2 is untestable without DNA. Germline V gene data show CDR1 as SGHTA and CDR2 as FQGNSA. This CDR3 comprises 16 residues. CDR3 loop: CASSLWTSGLAGELFF.

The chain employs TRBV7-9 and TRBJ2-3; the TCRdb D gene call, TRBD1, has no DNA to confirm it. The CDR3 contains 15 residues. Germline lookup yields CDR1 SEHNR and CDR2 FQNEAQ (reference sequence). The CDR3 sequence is CASSPKGGVTDTQYF.

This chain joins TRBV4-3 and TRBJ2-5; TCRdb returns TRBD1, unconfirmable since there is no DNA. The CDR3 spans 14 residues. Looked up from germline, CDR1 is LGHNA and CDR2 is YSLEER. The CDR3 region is CASSRRGGGETQYF.